The 9 T cell receptor beta chains presented below share a single source sample, sequenced in a study of T cell responses to AZD1222 COVID-19 vaccine. Measured with immunoSEQ multiplex PCR; TCRdb has only the in-frame clones, and not every one. Of about 150,000 clones listed, roughly 90% are singletons. The specimen was peripheral blood, collected 28 days after the second AZD1222 dose. These receptors all stem from an adult who received the AZD1222 COVID-19 vaccine.

V and J are TRBV19 and TRBJ1-1; tentative D call: TRBD1 (6 bases). Germline-derived CDR1 and CDR2 are LNHDA and SQIVND (reference sequence). V lost 5 bases and J lost 11, with 15 bases in between. This CDR3 comprises 12 residues. CDR3 nucleotide sequence: TGTGCCAGTAGTGGGGACATCTCTGTTGCTTTCTTT. This translates into CASSGDISVAFF.

This sequence joins TRBV10-3 and TRBJ2-3; D is undetermined. With 8 bases removed from V and 5 bases from J, the gap between germline ends came to 17 bases. CDR3 length: 14 residues. Germline V gene data show CDR1 as ENHRY and CDR2 as SYGVKD. CDR3 sequence reads: CAISQGRALDTQYF. CDR3 bases: TGTGCCATCTCTCAAGGAAGGGCGTTAGATACGCAGTATTTT.

The count of this clone is one. The chain couples TRBV2 to TRBJ1-2, with D perhaps TRBD1 (5 bases). CDR3 length: 16 residues. Trimming stripped 4 bases from V and 1 base from J, with 16 bases between. Germline loops: CDR1 SNHLY, CDR2 FYNNEI. The CDR3 is CASSGGRDANNYGYTF. The CDR3 region has the DNA TGTGCCAGCAGTGGGGGCAGGGACGCTAATAACTATGGCTACACCTTC.

This chain connects TRBV5-4 to TRBJ1-2, with 10 bases aligning to TRBD1. J lost 1 base, V lost 4 bases, and 7 bases had no gene match. Germline loops: CDR1 SGHNT, CDR2 YYREEE (reference sequence). The CDR3 has 16 residues. CDR3 bases: TGTGCCAGCAGCCTGGATAGGACAGGGGGTAACTATGGCTACACCTTC. This codes for CASSLDRTGGNYGYTF.

The V gene is TRBV6-5, the J gene TRBJ1-1; the D gene is possibly TRBD1 (5 bases). Trimming shortened V by 0 bases and J by 2 bases, and 7 bases separated the two germline ends. From germline, CDR1 is MNHEY and CDR2 SVGAGI. This CDR3 contains 14 residues. CDR3 residues: CASSYSTANTEAFF. The CDR3 coding sequence is TGTGCCAGCAGTTACTCGACAGCCAACACTGAAGCTTTCTTT.

This chain joins TRBV6-6 and TRBJ1-2; D not resolved. The CDR3 contains 14 residues. V was trimmed by 2 bases and J by 2 bases, leaving 9 bases between them. Germline lookup yields CDR1 MNHNY and CDR2 SVGAGI (reference sequence). CDR3 protein: CASSYGGENYGYTF. The CDR3 DNA sequence: TGTGCCAGCAGTTACGGCGGGGAAAACTATGGCTACACCTTC.

V usage is TRBV7-2 and J usage is TRBJ1-4; no clear D. Trimming removed 5 bases at V and 3 bases at J, with 10 bases between. From germline, CDR1 is SGHTA and CDR2 FQGNSA. This CDR3 is 14 amino acids long. CDR3 residues: CASSPTMANEKLFF. Here the CDR3 DNA reads TGTGCCAGCAGCCCCACCATGGCTAATGAAAAACTGTTTTTT.

The V and J genes are TRBV5-6 and TRBJ2-7, with D uncertain. This CDR3 is built from 15 residues. Trimming took off 5 bases at V and 2 bases at J, with 17 bases between the two ends. Germline CDR1 and CDR2: SGHDT and YYEEEE. CDR3 DNA: TGTGCCAGCAGTCCCTCCCCTGGGCGGACCTACGAGCAGTACTTC. Protein: CASSPSPGRTYEQYF.

The CDR3 DNA follows: TGTGCCACCAGTGATCGTAGGACGGCCCAAGGAGCTTTCTTT. Amino acid sequence: CATSDRRTAQGAFF. V and J are TRBV24-1 and TRBJ1-1; D not certain. There are 14 residues in the CDR3. V lost 3 bases to trimming and J lost 10 bases, with 17 bases between them. From germline, CDR1 is KGHDR and CDR2 SFDVKD.